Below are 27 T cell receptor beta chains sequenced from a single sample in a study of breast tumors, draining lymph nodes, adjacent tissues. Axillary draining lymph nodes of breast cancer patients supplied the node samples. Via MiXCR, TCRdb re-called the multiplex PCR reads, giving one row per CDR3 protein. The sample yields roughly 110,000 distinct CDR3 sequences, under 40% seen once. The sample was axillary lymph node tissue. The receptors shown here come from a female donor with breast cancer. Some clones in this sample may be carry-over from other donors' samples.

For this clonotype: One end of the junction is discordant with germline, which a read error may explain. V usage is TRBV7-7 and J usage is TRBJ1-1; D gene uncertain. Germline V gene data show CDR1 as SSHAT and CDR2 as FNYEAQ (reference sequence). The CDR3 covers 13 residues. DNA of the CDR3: TGTGCTAGCAGCTTATGGGAATGGACTGAAGCTTTCTTT. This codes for CASSLWEWTEAFF.

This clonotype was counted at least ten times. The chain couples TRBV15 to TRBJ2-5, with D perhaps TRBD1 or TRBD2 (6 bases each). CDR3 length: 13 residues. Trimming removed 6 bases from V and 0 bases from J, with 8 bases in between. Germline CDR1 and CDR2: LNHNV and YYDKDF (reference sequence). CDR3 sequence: CATRGGYQETQYF. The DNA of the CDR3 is TGTGCCACCAGGGGGGGCTACCAAGAGACCCAGTACTTC.

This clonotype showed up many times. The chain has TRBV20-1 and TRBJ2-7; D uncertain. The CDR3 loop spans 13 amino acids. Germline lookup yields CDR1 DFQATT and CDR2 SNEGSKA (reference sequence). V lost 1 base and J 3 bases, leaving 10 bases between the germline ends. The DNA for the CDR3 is TGCAGTGCTAGAGGACTCGTAGTCTACGAGCAGTACTTC. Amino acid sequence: CSARGLVVYEQYF.

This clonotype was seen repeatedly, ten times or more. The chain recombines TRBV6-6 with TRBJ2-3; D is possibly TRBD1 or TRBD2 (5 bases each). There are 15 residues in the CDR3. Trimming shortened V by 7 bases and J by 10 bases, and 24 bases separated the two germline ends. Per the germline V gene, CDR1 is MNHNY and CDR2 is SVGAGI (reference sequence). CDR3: CASIPGTSTYGAQYF. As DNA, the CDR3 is TGTGCCAGCATTCCCGGGACCTCCACGTATGGGGCGCAGTATTTT.

CDR3 region: CASRSGGKETQYF. The CDR3 nucleotides read TGCGCCAGCAGGTCAGGGGGTAAAGAGACCCAGTACTTC. The chain employs TRBV4-1 and TRBJ2-5; 7 nucleotides line up with TRBD1. V trimming: 6 bases; J trimming: 3 bases; junction bases outside the gene matches: 4. From germline, CDR1 is MGHRA and CDR2 YSYEKL. The CDR3 length is 13 residues.

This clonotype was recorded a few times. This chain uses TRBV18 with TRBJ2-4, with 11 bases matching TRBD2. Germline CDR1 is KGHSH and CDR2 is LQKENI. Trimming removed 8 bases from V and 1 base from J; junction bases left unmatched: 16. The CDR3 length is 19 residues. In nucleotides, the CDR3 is TGTGCCAGCAGCCAACAGGGACTAGCGGATACCTGGGCCAAAAACATTCAGTACTTC. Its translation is CASSQQGLADTWAKNIQYF. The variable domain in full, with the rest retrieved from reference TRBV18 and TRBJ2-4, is NAGVMQNPRHLVRRRGQEARLRCSPMKGHSHVYWYRQLPEEGLKFMVYLQKENIIDESGMPKERFSAEFPKEGPSILRIQQVVRGDSAAYFCASSQQGLADTWAKNIQYFGAGTRLSVL.

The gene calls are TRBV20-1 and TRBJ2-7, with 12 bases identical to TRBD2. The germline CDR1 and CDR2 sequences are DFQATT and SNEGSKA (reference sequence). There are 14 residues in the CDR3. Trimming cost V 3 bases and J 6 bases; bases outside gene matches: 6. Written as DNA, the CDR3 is TGCAGTGCTAGGACTAGCGGGAGTGGTGTCGAGCAGTACTTC. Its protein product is CSARTSGSGVEQYF.

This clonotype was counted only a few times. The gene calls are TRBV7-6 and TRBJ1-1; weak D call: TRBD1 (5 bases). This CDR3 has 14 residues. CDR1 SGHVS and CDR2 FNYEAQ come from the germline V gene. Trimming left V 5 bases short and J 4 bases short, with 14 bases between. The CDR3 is CASSPSLRGTEAFF. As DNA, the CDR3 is TGTGCCAGCAGCCCCTCCCTTAGGGGCACTGAAGCTTTCTTT.

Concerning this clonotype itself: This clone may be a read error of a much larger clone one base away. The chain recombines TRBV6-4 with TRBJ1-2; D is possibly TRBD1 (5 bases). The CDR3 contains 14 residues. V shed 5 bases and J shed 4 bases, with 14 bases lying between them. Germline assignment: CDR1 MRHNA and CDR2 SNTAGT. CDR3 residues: CASSHLGLSYGYTF. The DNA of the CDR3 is TGTGCCAGCAGTCACTTGGGGCTTAGCTATGGCTACACCTTC.

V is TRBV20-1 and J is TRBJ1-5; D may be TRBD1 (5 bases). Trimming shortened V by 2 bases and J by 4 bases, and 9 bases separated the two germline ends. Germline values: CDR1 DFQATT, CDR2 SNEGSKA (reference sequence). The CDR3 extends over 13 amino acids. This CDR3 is CSARQGFNQPQHF. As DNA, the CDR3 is TGCAGTGCTAGACAGGGTTTTAATCAGCCCCAGCATTTT.

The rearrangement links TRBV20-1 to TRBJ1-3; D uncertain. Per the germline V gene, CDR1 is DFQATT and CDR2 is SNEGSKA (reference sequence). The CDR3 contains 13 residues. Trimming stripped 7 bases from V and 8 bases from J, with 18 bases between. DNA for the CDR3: TGCAGTGTCTCGGCGGACTATGGCTACACCATATATTTT. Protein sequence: CSVSADYGYTIYF.

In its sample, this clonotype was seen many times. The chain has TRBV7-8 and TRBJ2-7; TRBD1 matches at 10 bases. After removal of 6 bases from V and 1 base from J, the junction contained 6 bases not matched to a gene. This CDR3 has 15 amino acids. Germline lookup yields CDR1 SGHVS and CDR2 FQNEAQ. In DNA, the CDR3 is TGTGCCAGCAGACGACAGGGGGCATTGTCCTACGAGCAGTACTTC. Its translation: CASRRQGALSYEQYF.

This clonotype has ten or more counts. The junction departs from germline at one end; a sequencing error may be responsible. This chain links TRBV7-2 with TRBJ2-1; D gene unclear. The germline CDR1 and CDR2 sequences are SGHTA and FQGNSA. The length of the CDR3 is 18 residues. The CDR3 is CASSLARSRTETYNEQFF. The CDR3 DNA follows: TGTGCCAGCAGCTTAGCGCGAAGTCGGACGGAAACCTATAATGAGCAGTTCTTC. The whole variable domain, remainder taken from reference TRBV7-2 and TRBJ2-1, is GAGVSQSPSNKVTEKGKDVELRCDPISGHTALYWYRQSLGQGLEFLIYFQGNSAPDKSGLPSDRFSAERTGGSVSTLTIQRTQQEDSAVYLCASSLARSRTETYNEQFFGPGTRLTVL.

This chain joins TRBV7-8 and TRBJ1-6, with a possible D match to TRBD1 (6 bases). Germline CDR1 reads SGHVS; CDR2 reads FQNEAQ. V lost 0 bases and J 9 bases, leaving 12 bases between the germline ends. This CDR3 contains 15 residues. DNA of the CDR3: TGTGCCAGCAGCTTAGCGCGAGGGGGGGGTTCACCCCTCCACTTT. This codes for CASSLARGGGSPLHF.

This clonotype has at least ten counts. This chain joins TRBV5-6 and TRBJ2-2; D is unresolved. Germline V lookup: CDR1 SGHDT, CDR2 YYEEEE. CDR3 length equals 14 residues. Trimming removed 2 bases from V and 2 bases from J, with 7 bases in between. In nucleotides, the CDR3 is TGTGCCAGCAGCTTACGGACCAACACCGGGGAGCTGTTTTTT. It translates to CASSLRTNTGELFF.

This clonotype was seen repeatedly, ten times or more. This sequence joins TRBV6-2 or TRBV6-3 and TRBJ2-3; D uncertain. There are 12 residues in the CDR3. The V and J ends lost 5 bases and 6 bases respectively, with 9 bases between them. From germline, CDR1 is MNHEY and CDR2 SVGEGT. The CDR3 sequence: CASSIQMDTQYF. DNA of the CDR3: TGTGCCAGCAGTATTCAAATGGATACGCAGTATTTT.

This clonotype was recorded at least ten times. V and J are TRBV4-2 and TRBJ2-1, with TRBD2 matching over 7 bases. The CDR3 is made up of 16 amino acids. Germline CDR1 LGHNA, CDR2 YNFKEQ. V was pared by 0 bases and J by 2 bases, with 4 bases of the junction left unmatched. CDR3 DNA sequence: TGTGCCAGCAGCCAAGAAGGCGGGAGACCCTACAATGAGCAGTTCTTC. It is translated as CASSQEGGRPYNEQFF.

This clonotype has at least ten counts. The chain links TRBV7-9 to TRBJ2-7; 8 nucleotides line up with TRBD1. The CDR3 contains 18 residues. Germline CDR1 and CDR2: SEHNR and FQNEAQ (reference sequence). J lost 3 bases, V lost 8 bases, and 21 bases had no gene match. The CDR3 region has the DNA TGTGCCAGCCGCTCAAACCGGGACAGGACCCCCAAGATCTACGAGCAGTACTTC. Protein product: CASRSNRDRTPKIYEQYF.

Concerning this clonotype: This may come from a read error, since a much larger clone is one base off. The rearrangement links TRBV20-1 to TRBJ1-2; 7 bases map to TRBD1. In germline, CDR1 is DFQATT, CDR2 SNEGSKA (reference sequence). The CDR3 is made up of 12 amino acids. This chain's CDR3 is CSAQGGVYGSTF. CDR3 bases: TGCAGTGCTCAGGGGGGCGTCTATGGCTCCACCTTC.

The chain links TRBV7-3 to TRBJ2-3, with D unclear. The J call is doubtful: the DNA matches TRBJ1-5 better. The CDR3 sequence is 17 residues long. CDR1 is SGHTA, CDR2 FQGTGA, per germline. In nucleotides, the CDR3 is TGTGCCAGCAGCCCAAGGGCGAGTACTGGGGAAGAAGGTCCGCAGCATTTT. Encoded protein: CASSPRASTGEEGPQHF.

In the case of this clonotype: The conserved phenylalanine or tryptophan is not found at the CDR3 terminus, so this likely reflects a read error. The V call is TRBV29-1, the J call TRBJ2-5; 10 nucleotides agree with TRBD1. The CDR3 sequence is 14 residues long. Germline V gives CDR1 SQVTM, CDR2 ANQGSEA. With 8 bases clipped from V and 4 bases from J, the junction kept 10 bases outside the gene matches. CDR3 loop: CSIAGDRGRETQYS. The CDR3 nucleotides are TGCAGCATCGCTGGGGACAGGGGACGAGAGACCCAGTACTCC.

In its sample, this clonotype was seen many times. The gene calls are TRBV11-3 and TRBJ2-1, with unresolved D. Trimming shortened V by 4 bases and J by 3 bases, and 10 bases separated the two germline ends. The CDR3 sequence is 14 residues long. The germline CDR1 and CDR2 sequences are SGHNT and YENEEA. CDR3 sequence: CASSSAGSYNEQFF. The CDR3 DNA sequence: TGTGCCAGCAGCTCCGCCGGTAGCTACAATGAGCAGTTCTTC.

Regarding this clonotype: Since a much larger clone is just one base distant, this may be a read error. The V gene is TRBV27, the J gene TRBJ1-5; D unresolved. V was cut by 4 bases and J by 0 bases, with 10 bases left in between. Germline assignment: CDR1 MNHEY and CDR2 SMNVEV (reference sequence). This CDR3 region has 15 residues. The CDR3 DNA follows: TGTGCCAGCAGTTCGTACAGCAGTAGCAATCAGCCCCAGCATTTT. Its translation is CASSSYSSSNQPQHF.

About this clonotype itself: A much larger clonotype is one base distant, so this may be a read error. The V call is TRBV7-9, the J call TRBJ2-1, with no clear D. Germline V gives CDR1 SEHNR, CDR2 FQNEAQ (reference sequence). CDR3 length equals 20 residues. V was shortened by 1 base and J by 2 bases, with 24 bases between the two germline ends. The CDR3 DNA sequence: TGTGCCAGCAGCTTAGGTCGCCCGGCAACGTCGCGAAGCCCCTACAATGAGCAGTTCTTC. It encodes CASSLGRPATSRSPYNEQFF.

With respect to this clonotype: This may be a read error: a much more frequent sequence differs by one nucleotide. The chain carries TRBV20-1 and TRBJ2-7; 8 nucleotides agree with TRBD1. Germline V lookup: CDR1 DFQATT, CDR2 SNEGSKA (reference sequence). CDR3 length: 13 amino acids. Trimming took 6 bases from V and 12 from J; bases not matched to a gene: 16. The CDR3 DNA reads TGCAGTGCGACAGACAGGGGTCGGTACGCGCGGTACTTC. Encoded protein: CSATDRGRYARYF.

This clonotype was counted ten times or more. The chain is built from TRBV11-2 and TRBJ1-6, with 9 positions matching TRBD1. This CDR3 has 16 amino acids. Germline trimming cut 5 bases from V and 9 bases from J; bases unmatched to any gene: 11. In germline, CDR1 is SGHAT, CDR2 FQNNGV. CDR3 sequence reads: CASSAHLGQGGSPLHF. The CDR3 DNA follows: TGTGCCAGCAGCGCCCACCTGGGACAGGGTGGTTCACCCCTCCACTTT.

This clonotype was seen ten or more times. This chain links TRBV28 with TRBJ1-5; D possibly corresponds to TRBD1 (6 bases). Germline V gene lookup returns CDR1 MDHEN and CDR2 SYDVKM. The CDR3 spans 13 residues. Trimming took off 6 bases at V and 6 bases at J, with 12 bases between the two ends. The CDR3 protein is CASRQQGGQPQHF. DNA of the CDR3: TGTGCCAGCAGACAACAGGGTGGTCAGCCCCAGCATTTT.